This TCR beta chain is drawn from a study of blood T cell repertoires in COVID-19. About the study: PBMCs, B-cell-depleted T cells, or T cells provided the cDNA or gDNA that made up the material.

The germline gives CDR1 LNHDA, CDR2 SQIVND (reference sequence). The ends lost 3 bases at V and 0 bases at J; junction bases unmatched: 6. The CDR3 has 17 amino acids. Original handling: Counts of nucleated cells, estimated from reference gene primer amplification, were obtained. Only in-frame clones appear in the TCRdb table, and some are missing; sequencing was by immunoSEQ multiplex PCR. That table furnishes V, J and clone size, whereas the DNA furnished D and trimming. The data show fewer than 300,000 clones, approximately 84% seen once. This chain joins TRBV19 and TRBJ1-5; TRBD1 agrees at 9 bases. This TCR was recovered from a human donor in a cohort sampled during active COVID-19. Sequenced: peripheral blood. The CDR3 reads CASSMMGQGYSNQPQHF. The CDR3 bases are TGTGCCAGTAGTATGATGGGACAGGGTTATAGCAATCAGCCCCAGCATTTT.